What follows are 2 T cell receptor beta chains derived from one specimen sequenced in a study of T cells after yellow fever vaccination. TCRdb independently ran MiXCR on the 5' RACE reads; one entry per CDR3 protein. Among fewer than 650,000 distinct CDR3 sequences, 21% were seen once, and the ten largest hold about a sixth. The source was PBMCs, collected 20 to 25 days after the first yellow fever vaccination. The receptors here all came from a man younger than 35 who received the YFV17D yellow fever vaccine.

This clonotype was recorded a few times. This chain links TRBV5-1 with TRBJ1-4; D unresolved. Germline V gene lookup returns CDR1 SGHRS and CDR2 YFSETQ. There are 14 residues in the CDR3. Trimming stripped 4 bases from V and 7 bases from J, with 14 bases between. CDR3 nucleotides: TGCGCCAGCAGCCCGGCGTCTCCGGTTGAAAAACTGTTTTTT. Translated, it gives CASSPASPVEKLFF.

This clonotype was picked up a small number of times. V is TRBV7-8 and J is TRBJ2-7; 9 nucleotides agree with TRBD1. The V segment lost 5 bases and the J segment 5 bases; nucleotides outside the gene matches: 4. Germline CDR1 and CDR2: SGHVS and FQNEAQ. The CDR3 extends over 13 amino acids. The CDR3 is CASSPRTGDEQYV. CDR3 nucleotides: TGTGCCAGCAGCCCCCGGACAGGGGACGAGCAGTACGTC.